These 21 T cell receptor beta chains share one sample of origin, sequenced in a study of cytomegalovirus exposure and HLA in healthy donors. This PCR relied on a set of 60 Vbeta primers and 13 Jbeta primers. Profiling relied on immunoSEQ multiplex PCR, and the TCRdb table lists in-frame clones only, not all of them. The data hold some 180,000 clones, with roughly 12% observed a single time. The material sequenced was PBMCs. These TCRs come from a man over 45 in good health and CMV-seropositive.

This clone was detected a few times. The V and J genes are TRBV19 and TRBJ1-5; 9 bases fit TRBD1. This CDR3 comprises 17 residues. Germline CDR1 and CDR2: LNHDA and SQIVND (reference sequence). Germline trimming cut 1 base from V and 2 bases from J; bases unmatched to any gene: 6. As DNA, the CDR3 is TGTGCCAGTAGTATAGGACAGGGGGGATATGGCAATCAGCCCCAGCATTTT. It codes for CASSIGQGGYGNQPQHF.

The rearrangement uses TRBV19 and TRBJ2-2; 9 bases line up with TRBD1. CDR1 LNHDA and CDR2 SQIVND come from the germline V gene (reference sequence). The CDR3 covers 18 residues. Losses at the gene ends were 5 bases for V and 4 bases for J; bases not matched to a gene: 14. The CDR3 DNA reads TGTGCCAGTAGTTTACTACCACAGGGGGCAAGTGGCACCGGGGAGCTGTTTTTT. Protein product: CASSLLPQGASGTGELFF.

This clone has more than one count but fewer than ten. The chain combines TRBV7-2 with TRBJ2-5; D might be TRBD1 (5 bases). Germline CDR1 is SGHTA and CDR2 is FQGNSA. The CDR3 runs 14 residues. Trimming left V 5 bases short and J 2 bases short, with 12 bases between. The CDR3 region has the DNA TGTGCCAGCAGCCCTTTATCAGGGCAAGAGACCCAGTACTTC. It encodes CASSPLSGQETQYF.

The chain couples TRBV7-9 to TRBJ1-2, with D tentatively TRBD1 (5 bases). Germline loops: CDR1 SEHNR, CDR2 FQNEAQ (reference sequence). The V end lost 5 bases, the J end lost 2 bases, and 18 bases lay between the germline ends. The CDR3 totals 16 residues. CDR3 DNA sequence: TGTGCCAGCAGCCTGCTCCAGGGACTGCTAAACTATGGCTACACCTTC. This sequence encodes CASSLLQGLLNYGYTF.

The chain employs TRBV5-1 and TRBJ2-2, with 12 bases fitting TRBD2. The J segment lost 6 bases and the V segment lost 0 bases, leaving 9 bases of the junction unmatched. The CDR3 sequence is 18 residues long. CDR1 SGHRS and CDR2 YFSETQ come from the germline V gene. The CDR3 loop reads CASSLDASGGAVAGELFF. The CDR3 DNA sequence: TGCGCCAGCAGCTTGGATGCTAGCGGGGGGGCGGTCGCCGGGGAGCTGTTTTTT.

J is TRBJ2-1 and V is TRBV4-1, with D possibly TRBD1 on 6 matching bases. Per germline, CDR1 MGHRA and CDR2 YSYEKL. V was trimmed by 5 bases and J by 0 bases, leaving 11 bases between them. The CDR3 has 15 residues. The CDR3 protein is CASSARDTSYNEQFF. The CDR3 DNA sequence: TGCGCCAGCAGCGCGAGGGACACCTCCTACAATGAGCAGTTCTTC.

A few counts support this clone. V is TRBV28 and J is TRBJ1-2; 7 positions match TRBD1. V dropped 3 bases and J dropped 6; count of bases not matched to a gene: 4. This CDR3 has 13 amino acids. CDR1 is MDHEN and CDR2 is SYDVKM in the germline V gene. The CDR3 loop reads CASSLAGGDGYTF. In DNA form, the CDR3 reads TGTGCCAGCAGTTTGGCAGGGGGTGATGGCTACACCTTC.

This clone was counted only a few times. The chain combines TRBV9 with TRBJ2-7; TRBD2 might be the D (5 bases). Per germline, CDR1 SGDLS and CDR2 YYNGEE. The ends were cut back, 3 bases at V and 0 bases at J, with 7 bases in the middle. The CDR3 length is 13 residues. As DNA, the CDR3 is TGTGCCAGCAGCGGCCGGGACTCCTACGAGCAGTACTTC. It codes for CASSGRDSYEQYF.

V is TRBV5-1 and J is TRBJ2-3, with a possible D match to TRBD2 (7 bases). Between the trimmed V and J ends, which lost 3 bases and 3 bases, there was a span of 20 bases. The CDR3 covers 17 residues. Germline V lookup: CDR1 SGHRS, CDR2 YFSETQ. For the CDR3, the DNA is TGCGCCAGCAGCTCCCCTGGCGGAGGGGGGGTTACAGATACGCAGTATTTT. Protein product: CASSSPGGGGVTDTQYF.

J is TRBJ2-5 and V is TRBV5-1; possible D gene TRBD2, 5 bases. The V and J ends lost 2 bases and 7 bases respectively, with 18 bases between them. The CDR3 totals 15 residues. CDR1 is SGHRS, CDR2 YFSETQ, per germline. The CDR3 region is CASSLSSRDFGTQYF. In nucleotides, the CDR3 is TGCGCCAGCAGCTTATCTAGTCGGGATTTTGGGACCCAGTACTTC.

Only a few counts were recorded for this clone. The V call is TRBV11-3, the J call TRBJ2-3, with D perhaps TRBD2 (6 bases). Looked up from germline, CDR1 is SGHNT and CDR2 is YENEEA. The V and J ends lost 7 bases and 4 bases respectively, with 24 bases between them. This CDR3 has 17 residues. The CDR3 protein is CASKGLSGTGGPDTQYF. The CDR3 nucleotides read TGTGCCAGCAAGGGACTTTCCGGGACTGGCGGGCCAGATACGCAGTATTTT.

The chain employs TRBV14 and TRBJ1-6; D not resolved. V was cut by 1 base and J by 10 bases, with 14 bases left in between. Germline CDR1 and CDR2: SGHDN and FVKESK. The CDR3 length is 15 residues. The CDR3 bases are TGTGCCAGCAGCCAAGCCCCCGGAGGGAGCTCACCCCTCCACTTT. This sequence encodes CASSQAPGGSSPLHF.

V gene TRBV18 combines with J gene TRBJ2-1; the match to TRBD1 covers 9 bases. Trimming took 2 bases from V and 6 from J; bases not matched to a gene: 8. The CDR3 has 16 residues. Germline CDR1 reads KGHSH; CDR2 reads LQKENI. CDR3 nucleotides: TGTGCCAGCTCACCATCGCCGGGACAGGGAAGCAATGAGCAGTTCTTC. Amino acid sequence: CASSPSPGQGSNEQFF.

This chain connects TRBV9 to TRBJ2-2; D may be TRBD1 (6 bases). V lost 5 bases, J lost 1 base, and 12 bases lay in between. Germline V gives CDR1 SGDLS, CDR2 YYNGEE. The CDR3 totals 15 residues. CDR3 nucleotide sequence: TGTGCCAGCAGTTACCGGGACAAGAACACCGGGGAGCTGTTTTTT. Translating it yields CASSYRDKNTGELFF.

The chain links TRBV4-1 to TRBJ2-5; 10 bases are shared with TRBD2. Germline V gives CDR1 MGHRA, CDR2 YSYEKL. V gave up 5 bases and J gave up 5 bases; unmatched junction bases: 11. CDR3 length: 16 amino acids. Here the CDR3 DNA reads TGCGCCAGCAGCTCGCACGGAAGCGGGGGGGCGGAGACCCAGTACTTC. This translates into CASSSHGSGGAETQYF.

This clone turned up a few times. The chain combines TRBV6-6 with TRBJ1-2, with a tentative D call TRBD1 (6 bases). The V gene's germline CDR1 is MNHNY and CDR2 SVGAGI (reference sequence). The CDR3 has 13 amino acids. Trimming stripped 3 bases from V and 6 bases from J, with 11 bases between. CDR3 coding DNA: TGTGCCAGCAGTTATGAGGGGGTTGATGGCTACACCTTC. This sequence encodes CASSYEGVDGYTF.

The chain couples TRBV19 to TRBJ1-6, with 7 bases aligning to TRBD1. This CDR3 has 14 amino acids. Trimming removed 9 bases from V and 10 bases from J; junction bases left unmatched: 12. Germline V gene lookup returns CDR1 LNHDA and CDR2 SQIVND (reference sequence). The DNA for the CDR3 is TGTGCCAGCACTTCGACAGGGAATGGCTCACCCCTCCACTTT. Its protein product is CASTSTGNGSPLHF.

The chain has TRBV28 and TRBJ1-5, with 11 bases fitting TRBD1. Germline loops: CDR1 MDHEN, CDR2 SYDVKM. V shed 5 bases, J shed 6 bases, and the junction held 6 bases outside the gene matches. The CDR3 is 15 amino acids. CDR3 protein: CASSTRTGGPQPQHF. The CDR3, as DNA: TGTGCCAGCAGTACTCGGACAGGGGGCCCTCAGCCCCAGCATTTT.

In this sample, this clone turned up a few times. This same CDR3 is encoded by further DNA sequences in the sample. V gene TRBV14 combines with J gene TRBJ1-1; maybe TRBD1 (6 bases). In germline, CDR1 is SGHDN, CDR2 FVKESK. CDR3 length equals 13 residues. The germline V and J ends were trimmed by 3 bases and 4 bases, with 9 bases remaining between them. This chain's CDR3 is CASSQVRGTEAFF. The CDR3 DNA reads as TGTGCCAGCAGCCAGGTCAGGGGCACTGAAGCTTTCTTT.

V and J are TRBV7-2 and TRBJ1-5; 8 bases line up with TRBD1. V dropped 5 bases and J dropped 4; count of bases not matched to a gene: 7. Germline loops: CDR1 SGHTA, CDR2 FQGNSA. The CDR3 is 15 residues long. For the CDR3, the DNA is TGTGCCAGCAGCCCCCGGACAGGGTCAAATCAGCCCCAGCATTTT. It specifies CASSPRTGSNQPQHF.

The rearrangement joins TRBV18 to TRBJ2-2; TRBD2 aligns across 13 bases. Unmatched junction bases numbered 3, after V lost 6 bases and J lost 5 bases. This CDR3 spans 15 amino acids. Germline loops: CDR1 KGHSH, CDR2 LQKENI. CDR3 loop: CASSRGLAGTGELFF. The CDR3 region has the DNA TGTGCCAGCTCTCGGGGACTAGCGGGAACCGGGGAGCTGTTTTTT.